One and the same sample provided the 16 T cell receptor beta chains below, sequenced in a study of blood T cell repertoires in COVID-19. The table came from immunoSEQ multiplex PCR; TCRdb's copy has only in-frame clones and leaves some out. Among some 370,000 clones listed, 80% to 85% were seen once. Source material: PBMCs or T cells enriched from blood (not recorded which). These receptors came from a woman aged 45-65 years who had recovered from COVID-19.

The chain recombines TRBV4-1 with TRBJ2-2; 8 bases map to TRBD1. V lost 3 bases, J lost 1 base, and 4 bases stayed unmatched. The CDR3 is 16 residues long. Germline V gene data show CDR1 as MGHRA and CDR2 as YSYEKL. CDR3 DNA sequence: TGCGCCAGCAGCCATAATACAGGGGGGAACACCGGGGAGCTGTTTTTT. It codes for CASSHNTGGNTGELFF.

There are a few counts of this clone. The chain is built from TRBV7-8 and TRBJ2-7; D remains ambiguous. This CDR3 has 13 residues. Trimming removed 0 bases from V and 3 bases from J, with 6 bases in between. Germline CDR1 is SGHVS and CDR2 is FQNEAQ. DNA for the CDR3: TGTGCCAGCAGCTTAGCGCTGAGCTACGAGCAGTACTTC. Translating it yields CASSLALSYEQYF.

The chain has TRBV11-3 and TRBJ2-7; TRBD1 agrees at 7 bases. From germline, CDR1 is SGHNT and CDR2 YENEEA. This CDR3 comprises 14 residues. V gave up 3 bases and J gave up 0 bases; unmatched junction bases: 2. CDR3 nucleotides: TGTGCCAGCAGCTTCCGGGACAGCTCCTACGAGCAGTACTTC. The encoded protein is CASSFRDSSYEQYF. Combining the CDR3 with reference TRBV11-3 and TRBJ2-7 gives the whole variable domain EAGVVQSPRYKIIEKKQPVAFWCNPISGHNTLYWYLQNLGQGPELLIRYENEEAVDDSQLPKDRFSAERLKGVDSTLKIQPAELGDSAVYLCASSFRDSSYEQYFGPGTRLTVT.

This chain connects TRBV4-1 to TRBJ2-7; D might be TRBD2 (5 bases). Germline CDR1 reads MGHRA; CDR2 reads YSYEKL. Trimming took 0 bases from V and 6 from J, leaving 21 bases between them. The CDR3 consists of 17 residues. The CDR3 DNA reads TGCGCCAGCAGCCAAGATAATCGAGGGATCGGTTTGAGCGAGCAGTACTTC. Translated: CASSQDNRGIGLSEQYF.

The chain has TRBV7-2 and TRBJ2-3, with D possibly being TRBD1 (6 bases). The CDR3 consists of 13 residues. Germline CDR1 reads SGHTA; CDR2 reads FQGNSA. Trimming stripped 3 bases from V and 5 bases from J, with 9 bases between. The CDR3 DNA follows: TGTGCCAGCAGCTTTACAGGGTTAGATACGCAGTATTTT. Amino acids: CASSFTGLDTQYF.

The chain combines TRBV7-2 with TRBJ2-7, with 14 bases lining up with TRBD2. CDR1 SGHTA and CDR2 FQGNSA come from the germline V gene. The V and J ends lost 0 bases and 3 bases, in that order; junction bases with no gene match: 10. This CDR3 is 19 amino acids long. DNA for the CDR3: TGTGCCAGCAGCTTAGCGGCGACGGGACTAGCGGGAGTCGACTACGAGCAGTACTTC. Protein: CASSLAATGLAGVDYEQYF.

J is TRBJ1-4 and V is TRBV27, with 10 bases lining up with TRBD1. CDR3 length equals 15 residues. Per the germline V gene, CDR1 is MNHEY and CDR2 is SMNVEV (reference sequence). V dropped 5 bases and J dropped 4; count of bases not matched to a gene: 4. DNA of the CDR3: TGTGCCAGCAGTGACAGGGGGCTGGGTAATGAAAAACTGTTTTTT. Protein: CASSDRGLGNEKLFF.

The rearrangement uses TRBV12-3 or TRBV12-4 and TRBJ2-7; D unclear. Trimming shortened V by 4 bases and J by 4 bases, and 5 bases separated the two germline ends. The CDR3 totals 11 residues. The CDR3 nucleotides read TGTGCCAGCAGTTATCTGTACGAGCAGTACTTC. It specifies CASSYLYEQYF.

The table lists this clone with a few counts. The V and J genes are TRBV9 and TRBJ1-1; TRBD1 agrees at 8 bases. After removal of 3 bases from V and 4 bases from J, the junction contained 5 bases not matched to a gene. CDR3 size: 14 residues. Germline V gene sequence: CDR1 SGDLS, CDR2 YYNGEE. CDR3 amino acids: CASSGTGYFTEAFF. The CDR3 coding sequence is TGTGCCAGCAGCGGGACAGGGTATTTCACTGAAGCTTTCTTT.

The V call is TRBV25-1, the J call TRBJ1-1; D not certain. The V and J ends lost 5 bases and 0 bases respectively, with 7 bases between them. This CDR3 is built from 13 residues. The germline V gene encodes CDR1 MGHDK and CDR2 SYGVNS. The CDR3 is CASSNFMNTEAFF. The CDR3 region has the DNA TGTGCCAGCAGTAACTTCATGAACACTGAAGCTTTCTTT.

The V and J genes are TRBV7-2 and TRBJ2-7; D call uncertain. V shed 1 base and J shed 6 bases, with 4 bases lying between them. The CDR3 runs to 11 residues. The germline CDR1 and CDR2 sequences are SGHTA and FQGNSA. CDR3 DNA sequence: TGTGCCAGCAGCTTAGTCCTCGAGCAGTACTTC. As protein: CASSLVLEQYF.

The gene calls are TRBV6-2 or TRBV6-3 and TRBJ1-5; 7 nucleotides match TRBD1. Germline CDR1 MNHEY, CDR2 SVGEGT. This CDR3 is 17 amino acids long. The ends lost 2 bases at V and 1 base at J; junction bases unmatched: 8. The CDR3 coding sequence is TGTGCCAGCAGTTACGACAAGACAGGGCTAAGCAATCAGCCCCAGCATTTT. This sequence encodes CASSYDKTGLSNQPQHF.

The rearrangement uses TRBV12-3 or TRBV12-4 and TRBJ1-2; D is unresolved. V was clipped by 5 bases and J by 5 bases, with 9 bases between them. This CDR3 has 12 amino acids. Written as DNA, the CDR3 is TGTGCCAGCAGTGGCACGGAGTATGGCTACACCTTC. Translated: CASSGTEYGYTF.

This rearrangement joins TRBV28 to TRBJ1-1; TRBD1 matches at 8 bases. In germline, CDR1 is MDHEN, CDR2 SYDVKM. V shed 5 bases and J 4 bases; nucleotides not matched to a gene: 12. The CDR3 contains 16 residues. CDR3: CASSNGQGKLSTEAFF. CDR3 nucleotide sequence: TGTGCCAGCAGTAACGGACAGGGTAAATTGAGCACTGAAGCTTTCTTT.

The CDR3 here is CASSIVTGADTQYF. The CDR3 region has the DNA TGTGCCAGTAGTATCGTGACAGGGGCAGATACGCAGTATTTT. The gene calls are TRBV19 and TRBJ2-3; 8 bases agree with TRBD1. V lost 3 bases, J lost 4 bases, and 3 bases stayed unmatched. The germline gives CDR1 LNHDA, CDR2 SQIVND (reference sequence). The CDR3 is 14 amino acids.

The rearrangement uses TRBV19 and TRBJ2-1; no clear D gene. CDR3 length: 11 residues. Trimming removed 8 bases from V and 4 bases from J, with 6 bases in between. Germline V gene lookup returns CDR1 LNHDA and CDR2 SQIVND (reference sequence). The CDR3 coding sequence is TGTGCCAGTCGTACTTACAATGAGCAGTTCTTC. Encoded protein: CASRTYNEQFF.